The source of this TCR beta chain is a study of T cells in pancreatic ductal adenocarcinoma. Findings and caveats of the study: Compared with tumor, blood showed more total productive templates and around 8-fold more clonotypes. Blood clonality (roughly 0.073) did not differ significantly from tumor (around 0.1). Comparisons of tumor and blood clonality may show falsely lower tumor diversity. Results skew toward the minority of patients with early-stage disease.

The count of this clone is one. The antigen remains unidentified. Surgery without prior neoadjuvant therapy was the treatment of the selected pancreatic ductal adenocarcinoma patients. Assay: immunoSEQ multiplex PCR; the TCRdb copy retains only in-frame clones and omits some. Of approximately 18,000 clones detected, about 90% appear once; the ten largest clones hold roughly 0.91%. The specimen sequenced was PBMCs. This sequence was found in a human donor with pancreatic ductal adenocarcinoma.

The CDR3 sequence is CASSPPHSGGAGNEQFF. CDR3 DNA sequence: TGCGCCAGCAGCCCCCCCCACAGCGGGGGGGCAGGGAATGAGCAGTTCTTC. This chain joins TRBV5-1 and TRBJ2-1; 10 positions match TRBD2. CDR1 is SGHRS, CDR2 YFSETQ, per germline. The CDR3 runs to 17 residues. The junction had 14 bases not matched to a gene; V was cut back by 4 bases and J by 7 bases.